The entry below describes one T cell receptor (beta chain). The source of the sample is a study of T cells in Graves' hyperthyroidism and ophthalmopathy. Trimming stripped 3 bases from V and 6 bases from J, with 8 bases between. The CDR3 spans 13 residues. Germline CDR1 LGHDT, CDR2 YNNKEL (reference sequence). RNA transcripts yielded amplified TCR beta CDR3 regions. During a first-round RT-PCR of the TCR CDR3, the HTBI primer set was used. One entry per CDR3 protein, called by TCRdb with MiXCR from the multiplex PCR reads. The repertoire holds over 250,000 distinct CDR3 sequences, with around 25% as singletons.

The V gene is TRBV3-1, the J gene TRBJ2-2, with a weak D call TRBD1 (6 bases). The receptor was isolated from a man aged 40-55 years with Graves' hyperthyroidism that later progressed to Graves' ophthalmopathy. Sequenced: blood. The DNA for the CDR3 is TGTGCCAGCAGCCACAGGGGTCCCGGGGAGCTGTTTTTT. Its protein is CASSHRGPGELFF.